This TCR beta chain originates from a study of blood T cell repertoires in COVID-19. Study background: Some COVID-19 samples were acute and others convalescent; all came from the United States, Italy and Spain.

Assay used: immunoSEQ multiplex PCR; TCRdb lists only in-frame clones, some missing. The sample records tens of thousands of clones, roughly 86% being singletons. Input material: peripheral blood. This TCR was recovered from a human donor with acute or convalescent COVID-19. The donor label of this sample is uncertain.

This CDR3 is CASSLEEARSSYNEQFF. Written as DNA, the CDR3 is TGCGCCAGCAGCTTGGAGGAAGCGCGAAGCTCCTACAATGAGCAGTTCTTC. The chain couples TRBV5-1 to TRBJ2-1; D gene uncertain. The CDR3 totals 17 residues. Germline V CDR1 and CDR2: SGHRS, YFSETQ. V was clipped by 0 bases and J by 0 bases, with 13 bases between them. Using reference TRBV5-1 and TRBJ2-1 for the parts outside the CDR3, the full variable domain is KAGVTQTPRYLIKTRGQQVTLSCSPISGHRSVSWYQQTPGQGLQFLFEYFSETQRNKGNFPGRFSGRQFSNSRSEMNVSTLELGDSALYLCASSLEEARSSYNEQFFGPGTRLTVL.